This TCR beta chain was profiled in a study of T cell repertoires in cytomegalovirus infection. Study-level information: Public TCR beta signatures marked donors with CMV infection and the matching HLA. Study findings and constraints: HLA-C-restricted CMV clonotypes gave the most frequent clonotype in two of eight donors.

CDR1 and CDR2 from the germline V gene are ENHRY and SYGVKD. This CDR3 is 15 amino acids long. V was clipped by 6 bases and J by 0 bases, with 12 bases between them. This clonotype was seen a few times. Its antigen is not known. Each CDR3 protein gets one entry after TCRdb re-called the reads with MiXCR. Of around 300,000 distinct CDR3 sequences in the sample, about 25% are singletons; the top ten hold 14%. The chain uses TRBV10-3 and TRBJ1-5; D is ambiguous. This clonotype was sampled from a human donor in good health (CMV status not recorded). Some clones in this sample may be carry-over from other donors' samples. Sequenced: PBMCs. CDR3 in amino acids: CAIRSTGNSNQPQHF. CDR3 DNA sequence: TGTGCCATCAGGTCGACGGGGAATAGCAATCAGCCCCAGCATTTT.